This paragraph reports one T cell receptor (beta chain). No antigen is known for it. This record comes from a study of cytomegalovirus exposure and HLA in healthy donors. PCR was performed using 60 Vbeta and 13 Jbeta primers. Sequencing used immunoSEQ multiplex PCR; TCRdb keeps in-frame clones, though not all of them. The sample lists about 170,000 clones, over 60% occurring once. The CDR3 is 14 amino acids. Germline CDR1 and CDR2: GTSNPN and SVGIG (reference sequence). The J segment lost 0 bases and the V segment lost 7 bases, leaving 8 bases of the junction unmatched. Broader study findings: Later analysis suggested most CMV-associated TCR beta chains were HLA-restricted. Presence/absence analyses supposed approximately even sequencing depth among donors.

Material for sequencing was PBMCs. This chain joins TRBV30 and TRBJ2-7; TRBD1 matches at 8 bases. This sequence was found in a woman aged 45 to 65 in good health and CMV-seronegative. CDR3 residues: CALARQGSSYEQYF. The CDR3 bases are TGTGCCTTGGCTAGACAGGGGAGCTCCTACGAGCAGTACTTC.